This TCR beta chain originates from a study of T cell changes during pregnancy in multiple sclerosis. Profiled with immunoSEQ multiplex PCR; TCRdb holds only in-frame clones, not every one. This sample carries some 27,000 clones, 89% of them seen once, and the ten largest clones take approximately 0.86%. Trimming removed 0 bases at V and 8 bases at J, with 10 bases between. CDR1 is SGHRS and CDR2 is YFSETQ in the germline V gene. The CDR3 extends over 13 amino acids. The starting material was CD4+ T cells from peripheral blood mononuclear cells, obtained in the second trimester of pregnancy. The V and J genes are TRBV5-1 and TRBJ2-3; perhaps TRBD2 as D (6 bases). The TCR originated in a female donor with multiple sclerosis, enrolled in a pregnancy study. The CDR3 here is CASSLAEGGTQYF. CDR3 nucleotide sequence: TGCGCCAGCAGCTTGGCGGAGGGCGGTACGCAGTATTTT.